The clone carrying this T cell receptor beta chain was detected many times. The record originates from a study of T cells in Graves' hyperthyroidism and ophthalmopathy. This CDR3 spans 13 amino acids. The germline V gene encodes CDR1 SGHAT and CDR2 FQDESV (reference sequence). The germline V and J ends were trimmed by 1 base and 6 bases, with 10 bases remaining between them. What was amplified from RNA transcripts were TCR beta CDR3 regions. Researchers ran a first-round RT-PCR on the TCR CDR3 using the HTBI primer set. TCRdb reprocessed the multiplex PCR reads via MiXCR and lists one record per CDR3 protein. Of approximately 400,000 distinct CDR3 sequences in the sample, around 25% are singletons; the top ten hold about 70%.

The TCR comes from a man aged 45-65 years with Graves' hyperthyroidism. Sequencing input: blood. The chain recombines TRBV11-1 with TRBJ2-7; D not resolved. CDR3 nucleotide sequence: TGTGCCAGCAGCTTAGTGGCAGGACGCGAGCAGTACTTC. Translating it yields CASSLVAGREQYF.